The rows below give T cell receptor beta chains drawn from one sample of a study of early T cells in non-severe SARS-CoV-2 infection. TCRdb used MiXCR to reprocess the 5' RACE reads, holding one entry per CDR3 protein. The sample has about 48,000 distinct CDR3 sequences; about 9.8% are singletons. The sample consisted of whole blood. Source of these receptors: an adult who was a healthcare worker with PCR-confirmed SARS-CoV-2 infection or an uninfected control (not recorded which). Both conserved end residues are trimmed from each CDR3.

j_call	v_call	cdr3_aa
TRBJ1-1	TRBV28	ASSPAGANTEAF
TRBJ1-3	TRBV6-5	ASKASGNTIY
TRBJ2-7	TRBV6-5	ASSYSRDRGYEQY
TRBJ1-2	TRBV27	ASSLSRQNYGYT
TRBJ2-1	TRBV19	ASSIDRSISYNEQF
TRBJ2-7	TRBV3-1	ASKKGGTYEQY
TRBJ2-2	TRBV27	ASRWGGFTGELF
TRBJ2-5	TRBV5-1	ASSQASGRETQY
TRBJ2-1	TRBV5-4	ASSSIAGAEYNEQF
TRBJ2-4	TRBV10-3	AISEQPGLAGEERAKNIQY
TRBJ1-2	TRBV6-1	AGKREGGTYYGYT
TRBJ1-6	TRBV6-5	ASRSSDGYNSPLH
TRBJ2-5	TRBV14	ASSSSDPGLETQY
TRBJ2-7	TRBV14	ASSPRDRGSYEQY